This TCR beta chain was identified in a study of response to subunit inactivated influenza vaccine. This clonotype was seen only a few times. Its target is not known. MiXCR, run by TCRdb on the RT-PCR reads, gives a single entry per CDR3 protein. Counted here are about 310,000 distinct CDR3 sequences, 21% occurring once; the ten biggest clones make up roughly 10%. Germline V gene sequence: CDR1 DFQATT, CDR2 SNEGSKA (reference sequence). The CDR3 is made up of 11 amino acids. Trimming removed 7 bases from V and 3 bases from J; junction bases left unmatched: 3. Study results and limitations: New T cells are recruited in small numbers by each seasonal influenza vaccination, according to the authors' suggestion.

The receptor's source is a man between 50 and 69 years old who received an inactivated influenza vaccine. The sample here was PBMCs from blood, taken 21 months after vaccination. The rearrangement uses TRBV20-1 and TRBJ2-7, with 7 bases that match TRBD1. The CDR3, as DNA: TGCAGTGTCAACAGGGGCTACGAGCAGTACTTC. Protein: CSVNRGYEQYF.